This is a list of T cell receptor beta chains from one sample in a study of cytomegalovirus exposure and HLA in healthy donors. Sequenced by immunoSEQ multiplex PCR; TCRdb stores in-frame clones only, minus some. The sample includes around 120,000 clones, more than 85% seen only once; the top ten take about 4.5%. Sample: PBMCs. The receptors originated from a man aged 18 to 30 in good health and CMV-seropositive. Each CDR3 is given without its conserved first and last residue. Fields, in order: D gene, J gene, V gene, CDR3 protein. The D gene is left open where the match is weak.

d_call: TRBD1; j_call: TRBJ1-6; v_call: TRBV7-2; cdr3_aa: ASSLATGQGTPLH
d_call: .; j_call: TRBJ1-5; v_call: TRBV7-8; cdr3_aa: ASSPPGQNSNQPQH
d_call: .; j_call: TRBJ1-5; v_call: TRBV25-1; cdr3_aa: ASRQGNQPQH
d_call: .; j_call: TRBJ2-7; v_call: TRBV7-9; cdr3_aa: ASSLGQGSGEQY
d_call: TRBD2; j_call: TRBJ2-1; v_call: TRBV5-1; cdr3_aa: ASSWGLAGDYNEQF
d_call: .; j_call: TRBJ1-2; v_call: TRBV5-5; cdr3_aa: ASSLTDTVYGYT
d_call: .; j_call: TRBJ2-7; v_call: TRBV6-6; cdr3_aa: ASATGLAYEQY
d_call: TRBD1; j_call: TRBJ1-5; v_call: TRBV7-8; cdr3_aa: ASSLGGWDSSSQPQH
d_call: TRBD2; j_call: TRBJ2-1; v_call: TRBV10-3; cdr3_aa: AISAERGSDNEQF
d_call: .; j_call: TRBJ2-1; v_call: TRBV5-6; cdr3_aa: ASSQQVSEQF
d_call: TRBD2; j_call: TRBJ2-5; v_call: TRBV5-1; cdr3_aa: ASSSERGGPRETQY
d_call: TRBD1; j_call: TRBJ1-5; v_call: TRBV7-7; cdr3_aa: ASSETNTGTGANQPQH
d_call: TRBD1; j_call: TRBJ2-7; v_call: TRBV6-5; cdr3_aa: ASSSWDRGAYEQY
d_call: .; j_call: TRBJ2-1; v_call: TRBV25-1; cdr3_aa: ASSEYGLAQF
d_call: .; j_call: TRBJ2-5; v_call: TRBV20-1; cdr3_aa: SATGTATQY
d_call: .; j_call: TRBJ2-1; v_call: TRBV27; cdr3_aa: ASSPNSGGIEQF
d_call: .; j_call: TRBJ1-2; v_call: TRBV30; cdr3_aa: AWSRQSYGYT
d_call: .; j_call: TRBJ2-5; v_call: TRBV10-1; cdr3_aa: ASSQFSEGTQY
d_call: .; j_call: TRBJ2-7; v_call: TRBV7-8; cdr3_aa: ASSLVANNYEQY
d_call: TRBD1; j_call: TRBJ1-1; v_call: TRBV19; cdr3_aa: ASSIRGRNTEAF
d_call: .; j_call: TRBJ1-1; v_call: TRBV10-1; cdr3_aa: ATQLLGGVNTEAF
d_call: TRBD1; j_call: TRBJ1-2; v_call: TRBV27; cdr3_aa: ASSLDRQNYGYT
d_call: .; j_call: TRBJ2-2; v_call: TRBV7-2; cdr3_aa: ASSPSAVRGLANTGELF
d_call: .; j_call: TRBJ1-1; v_call: TRBV29-1; cdr3_aa: SVLQENTEAF
d_call: .; j_call: TRBJ1-1; v_call: TRBV29-1; cdr3_aa: SVGAVLLNTEAF
d_call: .; j_call: TRBJ2-1; v_call: TRBV19; cdr3_aa: ASSIGDKYNEQF
d_call: .; j_call: TRBJ2-5; v_call: TRBV18; cdr3_aa: ASSGGSETQY
d_call: .; j_call: TRBJ2-1; v_call: TRBV28; cdr3_aa: ASSLLLGGNEQF
d_call: .; j_call: TRBJ2-6; v_call: TRBV2; cdr3_aa: ASSEGNGLLFPLSGANVLT
d_call: .; j_call: TRBJ2-1; v_call: TRBV25-1; cdr3_aa: ASLGVDNEQF
d_call: .; j_call: TRBJ2-6; v_call: TRBV11-2; cdr3_aa: ASSSQGSGANVLT
d_call: TRBD1; j_call: TRBJ1-1; v_call: TRBV19; cdr3_aa: ASSLSTGPMNTEAF
d_call: TRBD1; j_call: TRBJ1-5; v_call: TRBV6-1; cdr3_aa: ASSASYRGVGQPQH
d_call: .; j_call: TRBJ1-1; v_call: TRBV7-6; cdr3_aa: ASSLGPDGVDTEAF
d_call: .; j_call: TRBJ2-7; v_call: TRBV7-9; cdr3_aa: ASSPPGAGQY
d_call: .; j_call: TRBJ1-2; v_call: TRBV5-6; cdr3_aa: ASSLTPPYGYT
d_call: .; j_call: TRBJ2-7; v_call: TRBV13; cdr3_aa: ASSSAASQATYEQY
d_call: TRBD1; j_call: TRBJ2-7; v_call: TRBV7-8; cdr3_aa: ASSFTRTGTYEQY
d_call: TRBD1; j_call: TRBJ2-1; v_call: TRBV4-2; cdr3_aa: ASSQGDRENEQF
d_call: .; j_call: TRBJ1-1; v_call: TRBV10-3; cdr3_aa: AISVTGNRAPEAF
d_call: TRBD1; j_call: TRBJ1-4; v_call: TRBV9; cdr3_aa: ASSGETGEPANEKLF
d_call: .; j_call: TRBJ2-3; v_call: TRBV10-1; cdr3_aa: ASSESLGRGADTQY
d_call: TRBD1; j_call: TRBJ1-5; v_call: TRBV28; cdr3_aa: ASRTGGNQPQH
d_call: .; j_call: TRBJ1-6; v_call: TRBV28; cdr3_aa: ASSIIISPLH
d_call: .; j_call: TRBJ2-1; v_call: TRBV19; cdr3_aa: ASRLPGSVNEQF
d_call: TRBD2; j_call: TRBJ2-7; v_call: TRBV5-8; cdr3_aa: ASSVNGGSSYEQY
d_call: .; j_call: TRBJ2-6; v_call: TRBV27; cdr3_aa: ASSPPAAGANVLT
d_call: TRBD2; j_call: TRBJ2-3; v_call: TRBV6-4; cdr3_aa: ASSEVAGSADTQY
d_call: TRBD2; j_call: TRBJ2-3; v_call: TRBV5-6; cdr3_aa: ASSTWRGGIPITADTQY
d_call: TRBD1; j_call: TRBJ1-2; v_call: TRBV11-2; cdr3_aa: ASSLGQGRNYGYT
d_call: TRBD1; j_call: TRBJ2-5; v_call: TRBV7-7; cdr3_aa: ASSLVRGQEETQY
d_call: TRBD1; j_call: TRBJ1-6; v_call: TRBV6-4; cdr3_aa: ASSDEGAVAPLH
d_call: .; j_call: TRBJ1-5; v_call: TRBV28; cdr3_aa: ASSFGDTYSNQPQH